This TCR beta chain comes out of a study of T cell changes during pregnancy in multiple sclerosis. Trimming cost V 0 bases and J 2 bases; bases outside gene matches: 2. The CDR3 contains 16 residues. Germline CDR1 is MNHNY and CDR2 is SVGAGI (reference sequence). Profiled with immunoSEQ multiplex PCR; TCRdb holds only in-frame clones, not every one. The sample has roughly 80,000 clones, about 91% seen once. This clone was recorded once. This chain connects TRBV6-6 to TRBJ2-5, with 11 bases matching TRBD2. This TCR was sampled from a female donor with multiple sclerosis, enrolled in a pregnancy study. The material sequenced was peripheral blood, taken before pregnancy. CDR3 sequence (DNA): TGTGCCAGCAGTTACTCGACTAGCGGGAAACAAGAGACCCAGTACTTC. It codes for CASSYSTSGKQETQYF.